This T cell receptor beta chain stems from a study of tumor-infiltrating lymphocytes in localized non-small cell lung cancer. Study context: Patients included smokers and never-smokers with various histologies, some sampled after neoadjuvant chemotherapy.

Findings and caveats of the study: T-cell fraction did not differ between immunotypes IM1 and IM2. Recurrence-free survival showed no association with tumor T-cell fraction. Technical variation could not be separated from intratumor heterogeneity here.

Data came from immunoSEQ multiplex PCR; TCRdb stores just in-frame clones and leaves some out. The sample lists 10,000 to 15,000 clones, around 80% seen once, with around 12% in the top ten. In regard to this clone: Its target is not known.

V was pared by 0 bases and J by 5 bases, with 7 bases of the junction left unmatched. In germline, CDR1 is LNHNV, CDR2 YYDKDF (reference sequence). This CDR3 is built from 16 residues. Sequencing input: lung tumor tissue. The receptor comes from a human donor with non-small cell lung cancer. The chain combines TRBV15 with TRBJ2-5, with 9 bases aligning to TRBD2. The CDR3 loop is CATSRDYSGGRETQYF. The CDR3, as DNA: TGTGCCACCAGCAGAGACTATAGCGGGGGAAGGGAGACCCAGTACTTC.